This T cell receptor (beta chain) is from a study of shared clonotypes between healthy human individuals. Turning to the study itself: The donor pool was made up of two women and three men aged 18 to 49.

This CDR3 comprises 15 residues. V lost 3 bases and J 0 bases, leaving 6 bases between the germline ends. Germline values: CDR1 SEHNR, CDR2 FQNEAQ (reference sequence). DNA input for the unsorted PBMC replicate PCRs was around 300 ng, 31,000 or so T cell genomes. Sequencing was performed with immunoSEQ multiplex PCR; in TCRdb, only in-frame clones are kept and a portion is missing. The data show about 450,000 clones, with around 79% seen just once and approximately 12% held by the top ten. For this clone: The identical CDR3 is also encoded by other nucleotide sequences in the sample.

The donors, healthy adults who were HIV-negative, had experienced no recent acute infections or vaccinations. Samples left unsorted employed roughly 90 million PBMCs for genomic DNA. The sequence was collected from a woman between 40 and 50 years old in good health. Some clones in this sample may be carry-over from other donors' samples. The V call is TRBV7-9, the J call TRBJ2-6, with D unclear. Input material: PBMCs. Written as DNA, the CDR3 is TGTGCCAGCAGCTTTTCCGCCTCTGGGGCCAACGTCCTGACTTTC. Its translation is CASSFSASGANVLTF.